The source of this TCR beta chain is a study of shared clonotypes between healthy human individuals. General observations from the study: Sample collection involved blood only; tissue repertoires are likely different.

Clones were read by immunoSEQ multiplex PCR, and TCRdb kept only the in-frame ones, dropping some. The sample has around 1.9 million clones; just over 90% are singletons. A few counts support this clone. Its antigen is not known. Germline CDR1 GTSNPN, CDR2 SVGIG (reference sequence). The CDR3 contains 14 residues. V trimming: 5 bases; J trimming: 4 bases; junction bases outside the gene matches: 8. Naive CD8 cells lacked CD45RO and underwent positive selection for CCR7, leaving out terminally differentiated effector memory CD45RA+ cells. The receptor was derived from a man aged 18 to 30 in good health. Some clones in this sample may be carry-over from other donors' samples. V is TRBV30 and J is TRBJ1-1; 9 bases map to TRBD1. Source material: naive CD8+ T cells from PBMCs. The CDR3 DNA is TGTGCCTGGGGGCGGGACAGGGCGGCCACTGAAGCTTTCTTT. Protein: CAWGRDRAATEAFF.